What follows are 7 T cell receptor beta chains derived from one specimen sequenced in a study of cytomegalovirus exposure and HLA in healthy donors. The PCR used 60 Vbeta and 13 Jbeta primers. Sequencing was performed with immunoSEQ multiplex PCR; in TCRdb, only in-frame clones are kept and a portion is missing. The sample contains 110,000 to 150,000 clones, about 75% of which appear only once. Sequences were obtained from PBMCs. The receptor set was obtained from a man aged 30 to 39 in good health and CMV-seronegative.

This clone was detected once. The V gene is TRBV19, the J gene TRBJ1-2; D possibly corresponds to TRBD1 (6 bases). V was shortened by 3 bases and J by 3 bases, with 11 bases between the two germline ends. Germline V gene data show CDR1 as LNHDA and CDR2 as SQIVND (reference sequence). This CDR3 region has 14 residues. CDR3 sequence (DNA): TGTGCCAGTAGTATGGCTCAGGGGCACTATGGCTACACCTTC. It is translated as CASSMAQGHYGYTF.

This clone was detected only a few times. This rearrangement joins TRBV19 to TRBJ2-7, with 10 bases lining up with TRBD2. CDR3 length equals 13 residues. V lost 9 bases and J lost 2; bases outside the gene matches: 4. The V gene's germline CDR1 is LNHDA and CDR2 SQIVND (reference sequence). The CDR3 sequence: CASQREGPYEQYF. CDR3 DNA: TGTGCCAGCCAGCGGGAGGGCCCCTACGAGCAGTACTTC.

The CDR3 nucleotides are TGCGCCAGCAGCTTTGGGACAGGGGGAAATAACTATGGCTACACCTTC. Encoded protein: CASSFGTGGNNYGYTF. This chain links TRBV5-1 with TRBJ1-2, with TRBD1 matching 11 bases. Trimming removed 2 bases from V and 1 base from J; junction bases left unmatched: 4. CDR1 and CDR2 (germline): SGHRS, YFSETQ. CDR3 size: 16 residues.

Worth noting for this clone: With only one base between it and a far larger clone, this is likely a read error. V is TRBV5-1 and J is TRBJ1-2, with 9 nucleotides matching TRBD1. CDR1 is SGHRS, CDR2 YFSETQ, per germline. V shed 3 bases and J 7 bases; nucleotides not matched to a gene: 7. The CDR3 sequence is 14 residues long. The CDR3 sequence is CASSWTGEEGGYTF. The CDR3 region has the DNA TGCGCCAGCAGCTGGACAGGGGAGGAGGGTGGCTACACCTTC.

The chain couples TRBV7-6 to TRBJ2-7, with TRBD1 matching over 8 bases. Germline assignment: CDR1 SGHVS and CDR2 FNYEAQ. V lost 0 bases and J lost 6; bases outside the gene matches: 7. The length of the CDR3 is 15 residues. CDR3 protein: CASSLAQDRAGEQYF. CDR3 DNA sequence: TGTGCCAGCAGCTTAGCTCAGGACAGGGCCGGCGAGCAGTACTTC.

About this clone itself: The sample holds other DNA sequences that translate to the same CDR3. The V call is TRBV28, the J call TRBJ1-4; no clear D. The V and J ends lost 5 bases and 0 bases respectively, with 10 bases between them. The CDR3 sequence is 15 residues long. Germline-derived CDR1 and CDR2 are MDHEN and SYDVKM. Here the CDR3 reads CASSPGGATNEKLFF. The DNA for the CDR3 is TGTGCCAGCAGTCCCGGCGGGGCAACTAATGAAAAACTGTTTTTT.

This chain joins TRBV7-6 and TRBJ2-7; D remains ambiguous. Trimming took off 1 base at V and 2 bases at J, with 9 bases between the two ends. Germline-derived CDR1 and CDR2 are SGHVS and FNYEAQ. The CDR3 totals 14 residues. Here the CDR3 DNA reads TGTGCCAGCAGCTTAGGAGTTACGGCCTACGAGCAGTACTTC. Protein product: CASSLGVTAYEQYF.